The 21 T cell receptor beta chains below were found in one sample sequenced in a study of beta chain features in type 1 diabetes. Their antigens remain unidentified. The investigators reverse transcribed all of the isolated RNA, so they sequenced expressed TCRB transcripts. Sequenced by immunoSEQ multiplex PCR; TCRdb stores in-frame clones only, minus some. This sample has 100,000 to 150,000 clones; around 10% occur once, and the top ten carry roughly 0.75%. Study results and limitations: Within each of all four CD4+ subsets, Type 1 diabetes patients had TCRB CDR3s that were moderately but significantly shorter.

Sequenced input: central memory CD4+ T cells from blood. These receptors came from a man between 25 and 39 years old with type 1 diabetes.

This clone was detected only a few times. This chain links TRBV7-9 with TRBJ2-3, with a possible D match to TRBD2 (5 bases). The CDR3 has 15 amino acids. CDR1 and CDR2 (germline): SEHNR, FQNEAQ (reference sequence). V was clipped by 6 bases and J by 4 bases, with 17 bases between them. The CDR3 region is CASRLGSGVADTQYF. The CDR3 DNA sequence: TGTGCCAGCAGACTAGGGTCCGGGGTAGCAGATACGCAGTATTTT.

This clone occurred a few times. The chain is built from TRBV5-1 and TRBJ1-1; D gene ambiguous. CDR1 and CDR2 (germline): SGHRS, YFSETQ. The CDR3 sequence is 15 residues long. The V end lost 0 bases, the J end lost 0 bases, and 9 bases lay between the germline ends. The CDR3 sequence is CASSLDANLNTEAFF. Here the CDR3 DNA reads TGCGCCAGCAGCTTGGATGCGAATTTGAACACTGAAGCTTTCTTT.

This chain uses TRBV11-2 with TRBJ2-4; tentative D call: TRBD1 (6 bases). Per the germline V gene, CDR1 is SGHAT and CDR2 is FQNNGV. Deletions cut 1 base from V and 15 bases from J, with 16 bases between. The CDR3 sequence is 13 residues long. CDR3 protein: CASSLGDDRFPYF. The CDR3 bases are TGTGCCAGCAGCTTAGGTGACGACAGGTTCCCGTACTTC.

This sequence joins TRBV19 and TRBJ2-4; the D gene is possibly TRBD2 (6 bases). V lost 8 bases to trimming and J lost 9 bases, with 17 bases between them. CDR3 length equals 13 residues. The germline V gene encodes CDR1 LNHDA and CDR2 SQIVND (reference sequence). The CDR3: CASSAGRRAIQYF. The DNA for the CDR3 is TGTGCCAGTTCCGCGGGGAGGAGGGCCATTCAGTACTTC.

The chain joins TRBV7-3 to TRBJ1-2; 9 bases line up with TRBD1. In germline, CDR1 is SGHTA, CDR2 FQGTGA. V was pared by 5 bases and J by 8 bases, with 9 bases of the junction left unmatched. The CDR3 has 14 amino acids. The DNA of the CDR3 is TGTGCCAGCAGCCCACAATTCACAGGGGGCGGCTACACCTTC. As protein: CASSPQFTGGGYTF.

The chain is built from TRBV7-8 and TRBJ1-5, with 11 positions matching TRBD1. Germline lookup yields CDR1 SGHVS and CDR2 FQNEAQ. Unmatched junction bases numbered 6, after V lost 5 bases and J lost 6 bases. The CDR3 has 15 residues. The DNA for the CDR3 is TGTGCCAGCAGCCTGCTTGGGACAGGGGGTCAGCCCCAGCATTTT. This sequence encodes CASSLLGTGGQPQHF.

This clone has a count of ten or more. The chain is built from TRBV15 and TRBJ2-7; 9 positions agree with TRBD2. CDR3 length: 16 residues. CDR1 and CDR2 (germline): LNHNV, YYDKDF (reference sequence). V lost 4 bases, J lost 2 bases, and 9 bases stayed unmatched. The CDR3 here is CATSTNPAGGTYEQYF. In DNA, the CDR3 is TGTGCCACCAGCACGAATCCAGCGGGGGGAACCTACGAGCAGTACTTC. Looking up the rest from reference TRBV15 and TRBJ2-7 gives the full variable domain: DAMVIQNPRYQVTQFGKPVTLSCSQTLNHNVMYWYQQKSSQAPKLLFHYYDKDFNNEADTPDNFQSRRPNTSFCFLDIRSPGLGDTAMYLCATSTNPAGGTYEQYFGPGTRLTVT.

CDR3 protein: CASSKEKAGYTF. The CDR3 DNA reads TGTGCCAGCAGTAAGGAGAAGGCTGGCTACACCTTC. This chain joins TRBV2 and TRBJ1-2; D unresolved. Trimming left V 5 bases short and J 7 bases short, with 11 bases between. The CDR3 spans 12 residues. The germline V gene encodes CDR1 SNHLY and CDR2 FYNNEI. Supplemented by reference TRBV2 and TRBJ1-2, the full variable domain reads EPEVTQTPSHQVTQMGQEVILRCVPISNHLYFYWYRQILGQKVEFLVSFYNNEISEKSEIFDDQFSVERPDGSNFTLKIRSTKLEDSAMYFCASSKEKAGYTFGSGTRLTVV.

This clone occurred many times. This chain uses TRBV21-1 with TRBJ1-1. TRBV21-1 is a listed pseudogene. This CDR3 spans 15 amino acids. CDR3: CASSLPGGGRAEAFF. Written as DNA, the CDR3 is TGTGCCAGCAGCTTACCCGGAGGGGGGAGGGCTGAAGCTTTCTTT.

This chain joins TRBV5-4 and TRBJ1-1; TRBD1 aligns across 9 bases. The CDR3 consists of 14 residues. Germline-derived CDR1 and CDR2 are SGHNT and YYREEE (reference sequence). The V and J ends lost 3 bases and 6 bases, in that order; junction bases with no gene match: 6. The CDR3 bases are TGTGCCAGCAGCTGGGGACAGGGTGTCTCTGAAGCTTTCTTT. Translating gives CASSWGQGVSEAFF.

This clone was seen more than once but under ten times. J is TRBJ1-1 and V is TRBV7-2; D might be TRBD1 (5 bases). Deletions cut 5 bases from V and 4 bases from J, with 11 bases between. CDR1 is SGHTA, CDR2 FQGNSA, per germline. This CDR3 region has 13 residues. The CDR3 loop reads CASSPGSSTEAFF. The CDR3 DNA sequence: TGTGCCAGCAGCCCAGGGTCTAGCACTGAAGCTTTCTTT. Supplemented by reference TRBV7-2 and TRBJ1-1, the full variable domain reads GAGVSQSPSNKVTEKGKDVELRCDPISGHTALYWYRQSLGQGLEFLIYFQGNSAPDKSGLPSDRFSAERTGGSVSTLTIQRTQQEDSAVYLCASSPGSSTEAFFGQGTRLTVV.

The chain has TRBV27 and TRBJ1-6; unclear D gene. The V end was cut by 8 bases, the J end by 4 bases, with 9 bases between. Germline CDR1 MNHEY, CDR2 SMNVEV (reference sequence). This CDR3 has 13 residues. The CDR3 nucleotides read TGTGCCAGCGCTCCGAGGTATAATTCACCCCTCCACTTT. Translating it yields CASAPRYNSPLHF.

This clone showed up just a few times. The chain employs TRBV29-1 and TRBJ1-2; 9 bases map to TRBD1. The CDR3 is made up of 12 amino acids. The ends lost 4 bases at V and 8 bases at J; junction bases unmatched: 5. The V gene's germline CDR1 is SQVTM and CDR2 ANQGSEA. CDR3 in DNA: TGCAGCGTTGGACAGGGGGATAGCGGCTACACCTTC. Its protein product is CSVGQGDSGYTF.

The V call is TRBV28, the J call TRBJ2-5, with 7 bases identical to TRBD1. V lost 6 bases to trimming and J lost 5 bases; unmatched junction nucleotides: 6. CDR3 length: 13 amino acids. Per the germline V gene, CDR1 is MDHEN and CDR2 is SYDVKM. The CDR3 is CASSLQGFETQYF. The CDR3 nucleotides read TGTGCCAGCAGCCTACAGGGGTTTGAGACCCAGTACTTC.

The sample holds many counts of this clone. J is TRBJ2-5 and V is TRBV9; D perhaps matches TRBD2 (6 bases). CDR1 and CDR2 from the germline V gene are SGDLS and YYNGEE. The V gene lost 7 bases and the J gene lost 3 bases, with 13 bases spanning the gap. This CDR3 is built from 13 residues. Here the CDR3 DNA reads TGTGCCAGCGGGCGGGGTATGGAAGAGACCCAGTACTTC. Protein product: CASGRGMEETQYF.

The rearrangement uses TRBV4-2 and TRBJ2-7, with D tentatively TRBD1 (5 bases). Trimming stripped 0 bases from V and 3 bases from J, with 15 bases between. Germline V CDR1 and CDR2: LGHNA, YNFKEQ. This CDR3 has 16 residues. CDR3 region: CASSQDRAGKDYEQYF. Here the CDR3 DNA reads TGTGCCAGCAGCCAAGATAGGGCAGGGAAAGACTACGAGCAGTACTTC.

This clone was seen ten or more times. The genes are TRBV9 and TRBJ2-1; a weak D match, TRBD2 (7 bases). Trimming took off 6 bases at V and 3 bases at J, with 19 bases between the two ends. This CDR3 is 16 amino acids long. Germline V gene lookup returns CDR1 SGDLS and CDR2 YYNGEE. The CDR3 is CASTQGMGGHYNEQFF. As DNA, the CDR3 is TGTGCCAGCACCCAGGGTATGGGGGGGCACTACAATGAGCAGTTCTTC.

This clone was seen more than once but under ten times. CDR3 sequence (DNA): TGTGCCAGCTCACCCCTCTCCTACGAGCAGTACTTC. Amino acid sequence: CASSPLSYEQYF. The V and J genes are TRBV18 and TRBJ2-7; D gene uncertain. The germline V gene encodes CDR1 KGHSH and CDR2 LQKENI. Trimming took 3 bases from V and 0 from J, leaving 3 bases between them. CDR3 size: 12 residues.

This clone was seen more than once but under ten times. The rearrangement joins TRBV29-1 to TRBJ2-7; 8 nucleotides match TRBD1. Trimming removed 6 bases from V and 3 bases from J; junction bases left unmatched: 4. The CDR3 runs to 12 residues. Germline V gene data show CDR1 as SQVTM and CDR2 as ANQGSEA. In DNA form, the CDR3 reads TGCAGCGTGACAGGGGCTGGCTACGAGCAGTACTTC. Translating gives CSVTGAGYEQYF.

This clone was counted a single time. J is TRBJ2-3 and V is TRBV7-3; 10 bases are a match to TRBD1. CDR1 is SGHTA and CDR2 is FQGTGA in the germline V gene. This CDR3 is built from 15 residues. After removal of 6 bases from V and 2 bases from J, the junction contained 5 bases not matched to a gene. The CDR3 nucleotides are TGTGCCAGCAGGGGACAGGGGATGACCACAGATACGCAGTATTTT. This codes for CASRGQGMTTDTQYF.

A few counts support this clone. The chain recombines TRBV4-2 with TRBJ2-5; the D gene is possibly TRBD2 (6 bases). Trimming left V 5 bases short and J 6 bases short, with 10 bases between. The germline V gene encodes CDR1 LGHNA and CDR2 YNFKEQ. CDR3 length: 12 amino acids. The CDR3 spells CASSSLAKTQYF. The CDR3 region has the DNA TGTGCCAGCAGCTCCCTAGCGAAGACCCAGTACTTC.